The 14 T cell receptor beta chains below come from one sample, sequenced in a study of regulatory T cells in long-lasting Graves disease. Combining iRepertoire HTBI primers with Arm-PCR of CDR3 regions, the authors built TCR beta libraries. From the multiplex PCR reads, TCRdb called clonotypes with MiXCR, one entry per CDR3 protein. The profile shows approximately 470,000 distinct CDR3 sequences, around 15% of them singletons. As to time point: newly diagnosed GD, antithyroid drugs for less than 3 months. From PBMCs, RNA was extracted and then used to make the TCR library. These data also formed part of another study, on T cells in Graves' hyperthyroidism and ophthalmopathy.

Here the sequenced sample was peripheral blood mononuclear cells (PBMCs), taken at new diagnosis, from a patient treated with antithyroid drugs. All receptors derive from a man aged 40-49 years with Graves disease.

This clonotype was seen many times. This chain uses TRBV2 with TRBJ2-1; D unclear. Germline V gene lookup returns CDR1 SNHLY and CDR2 FYNNEI. This CDR3 spans 11 amino acids. Trimming pared 8 bases from V and 14 bases from J, leaving 16 bases between. The CDR3 DNA reads as TGTGCCAGCGTCAAGGGCCCTTGGGAGTTCTTC. This encodes CASVKGPWEFF. Full variable domain (missing parts from reference TRBV2 and TRBJ2-1): EPEVTQTPSHQVTQMGQEVILRCVPISNHLYFYWYRQILGQKVEFLVSFYNNEISEKSEIFDDQFSVERPDGSNFTLKIRSTKLEDSAMYFCASVKGPWEFFGPGTRLTVL.

This clonotype has only a few counts. The chain couples TRBV6-1 to TRBJ2-2; the match to TRBD2 covers 7 bases. The trim removed 0 bases at V and 6 bases at J, leaving 4 bases unmatched. Germline CDR1 MNHNS, CDR2 SASEGT. CDR3 length: 15 residues. CDR3 sequence (DNA): TGTGCCAGCAGTGAAGCGGGGGGGTTACCCGGGGAGCTGTTTTTT. Translating gives CASSEAGGLPGELFF.

This clonotype was detected only a few times. V and J are TRBV4-2 and TRBJ1-5; no firm D call. The CDR3 sequence is 15 residues long. Germline lookup yields CDR1 LGHNA and CDR2 YNFKEQ. Deletions cut 0 bases from V and 11 bases from J, with 17 bases between. CDR3 DNA: TGTGCCAGCAGCCAAGATTCAAACACCCCAGTGGCCCAGCATTTT. It specifies CASSQDSNTPVAQHF.

In this sample, this clonotype turned up many times. The V and J genes are TRBV6-1 and TRBJ2-1; TRBD2 agrees at 8 bases. With 6 bases clipped from V and 3 bases from J, the junction kept 10 bases outside the gene matches. Germline V gives CDR1 MNHNS, CDR2 SASEGT. This CDR3 has 16 amino acids. CDR3 region: CASSGGAAGGYNEQFF. The CDR3 coding sequence is TGTGCCAGCAGCGGTGGGGCGGCGGGGGGCTACAATGAGCAGTTCTTC.

This clonotype was observed once. A much larger clone differs by one base, so this may be a read error. The chain uses TRBV3-1 and TRBJ2-4, with TRBD1 matching over 7 bases. The CDR3 spans 17 residues. The germline V gene has CDR1 LGHDT and CDR2 YNNKEL (reference sequence). Written as DNA, the CDR3 is TGTACCAGCAGCCCGCGACAGGGATTACTAGCCAAAAACATTCAGTACTTC. Its protein product is CTSSPRQGLLAKNIQYF.

This clonotype was detected a few times. The rearrangement links TRBV29-1 to TRBJ2-5, with D unresolved. The CDR3 consists of 14 residues. The V end was cut by 6 bases, the J end by 4 bases, with 18 bases between. Germline CDR1 is SQVTM and CDR2 is ANQGSEA. CDR3 nucleotide sequence: TGCAGCGTCGGATTAGTTATGGTCCGAGAGACCCAGTACTTC. This gives the protein CSVGLVMVRETQYF.

The genes are TRBV11-2 and TRBJ1-6; TRBD1 is a possible D gene (5 bases). The CDR3 runs 15 residues. Germline loops: CDR1 SGHAT, CDR2 FQNNGV. Trimming removed 4 bases at V and 10 bases at J, with 17 bases between. The CDR3 loop is CASSSTTGARSPLHF. Written as DNA, the CDR3 is TGTGCCAGCAGCTCGACAACCGGGGCGCGGTCACCCCTCCACTTT.

This clonotype was detected ten times or more. This chain joins TRBV20-1 and TRBJ1-1, with a tentative D call TRBD1 (5 bases). Germline assignment: CDR1 DFQATT and CDR2 SNEGSKA (reference sequence). This CDR3 is built from 13 residues. V shed 4 bases and J shed 3 bases, with 12 bases lying between them. CDR3 sequence (DNA): TGCAGTGCTACTCGACAGCTATACACTGAAGCTTTCTTT. This translates into CSATRQLYTEAFF.

The chain carries TRBV7-8 and TRBJ1-4; D gene uncertain. The CDR3 totals 14 residues. The germline V and J ends were trimmed by 3 bases and 0 bases, with 5 bases remaining between them. Germline lookup yields CDR1 SGHVS and CDR2 FQNEAQ. CDR3 protein: CASSFATTNEKLFF. CDR3 in DNA: TGTGCCAGCAGCTTTGCGACAACTAATGAAAAACTGTTTTTT.

This clonotype has a count of ten or more. The chain employs TRBV28 and TRBJ2-7; 9 bases agree with TRBD1. The CDR3 runs to 14 residues. V gave up 4 bases and J gave up 4 bases; unmatched junction bases: 5. CDR1 and CDR2 (germline): MDHEN, SYDVKM. Here the CDR3 reads CASSSSGTGYEQYF. In nucleotides, the CDR3 is TGTGCCAGCAGTTCCTCCGGGACAGGGTACGAGCAGTACTTC.

This clonotype was found a few times. V and J are TRBV9 and TRBJ2-5; 8 bases fit TRBD2. CDR3 length equals 15 residues. Trimming removed 3 bases from V and 4 bases from J; junction bases left unmatched: 8. CDR1 is SGDLS, CDR2 YYNGEE, per germline. The CDR3 nucleotides are TGTGCCAGCAGCGAGAGCGGGAGCCCCCGAGAGACCCAGTACTTC. Protein: CASSESGSPRETQYF.

The chain employs TRBV12-3 or TRBV12-4 and TRBJ2-4; unclear D gene. V lost 6 bases to trimming and J lost 13 bases, with 13 bases between them. There are 11 residues in the CDR3. The CDR3 coding sequence is TGTGCCAGCAGCTTGTACAATGAGCAGTACTTC. This gives the protein CASSLYNEQYF.

V usage is TRBV30 and J usage is TRBJ2-2, with D possibly TRBD2 on 5 matching bases. CDR1 is GTSNPN and CDR2 is SVGIG in the germline V gene (reference sequence). Trimming left V 3 bases short and J 6 bases short, with 11 bases between. The CDR3 sequence is 13 residues long. This CDR3 is CAWRFAGAGELFF. CDR3 nucleotides: TGTGCCTGGAGATTTGCGGGCGCCGGGGAGCTGTTTTTT.

This clonotype was detected many times. The chain couples TRBV20-1 to TRBJ2-3; 10 bases map to TRBD2. This CDR3 spans 17 amino acids. Germline V gives CDR1 DFQATT, CDR2 SNEGSKA (reference sequence). V trimming: 1 base; J trimming: 0 bases; junction bases outside the gene matches: 7. CDR3 nucleotides: TGCAGTGCTAGAGGTCTAGCGGGAGACTCTAGCACAGATACGCAGTATTTT. This sequence encodes CSARGLAGDSSTDTQYF.